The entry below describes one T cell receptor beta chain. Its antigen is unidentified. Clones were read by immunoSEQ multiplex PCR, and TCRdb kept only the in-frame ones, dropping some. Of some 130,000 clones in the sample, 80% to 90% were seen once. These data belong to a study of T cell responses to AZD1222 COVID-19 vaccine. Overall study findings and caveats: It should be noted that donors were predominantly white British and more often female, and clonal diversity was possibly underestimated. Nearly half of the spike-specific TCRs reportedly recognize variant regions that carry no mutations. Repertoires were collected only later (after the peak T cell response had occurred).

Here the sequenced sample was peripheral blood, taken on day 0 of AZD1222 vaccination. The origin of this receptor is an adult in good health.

The CDR3 coding sequence is TGTGCCAGCAGCCTACAGGGGGCAGGGGGCTACACCTTC. Encoded protein: CASSLQGAGGYTF. The chain links TRBV5-4 to TRBJ1-2, with 9 bases matching TRBD1. In germline, CDR1 is SGHNT, CDR2 YYREEE (reference sequence). The CDR3 is 13 amino acids. Trimming cost V 4 bases and J 8 bases; bases outside gene matches: 6. The full variable domain, with the rest looked up from reference TRBV5-4 and TRBJ1-2, is ETGVTQSPTHLIKTRGQQVTLRCSSQSGHNTVSWYQQALGQGPQFIFQYYREEENGRGNFPPRFSGLQFPNYSSELNVNALELDDSALYLCASSLQGAGGYTFGSGTRLTVV.